One and the same sample provided the 25 T cell receptor beta chains below, sequenced in a study of CD8+CD57+ T cells in acquired aplastic anemia. The authors sequenced patients whose flow cytometry had shown CD8+CD57+ cell expansion. Genomic DNA, the template, was used for profiling of the TCR beta VDJ and CDR3. MiXCR, applied by TCRdb to the reads, yields one record per CDR3 protein. The sample records some 150,000 distinct CDR3 sequences, roughly two thirds being singletons. Source material: sorted CD4+, CD8+, or CD8+CD57+ T cells (not recorded which) from PBMCs. These receptors were collected from a human donor with aplastic anemia.

The chain uses TRBV29-1 and TRBJ1-2; a possible D gene is TRBD1 (5 bases). The CDR3 is made up of 13 amino acids. Germline CDR1 SQVTM, CDR2 ANQGSEA. V gave up 5 bases and J gave up 8 bases, with 18 bases separating them. This chain's CDR3 is CSVRVGLTGGYTF. In DNA, the CDR3 is TGCAGCGTTAGGGTAGGGTTAACAGGAGGCTACACCTTC. The full variable domain, its missing parts supplied by reference TRBV29-1 and TRBJ1-2, is SAVISQKPSRDICQRGTSLTIQCQVDSQVTMMFWYRQQPGQSLTLIATANQGSEATYESGFVIDKFPISRPNLTFSTLTVSNMSPEDSSIYLCSVRVGLTGGYTFGSGTRLTVV.

This rearrangement joins TRBV10-3 to TRBJ2-5, with 10 bases lining up with TRBD1. The J call is uncertain, as TRBJ2-1 better fits the DNA end. CDR1 is ENHRY and CDR2 is SYGVKD in the germline V gene. The CDR3 contains 14 residues. CDR3 in amino acids: CAISGGTGESEQFF. As DNA, the CDR3 is TGTGCCATCAGTGGAGGGACAGGGGAGAGTGAGCAGTTCTTC.

This chain connects TRBV5-1 to TRBJ2-5, with D perhaps assigned TRBD1 or TRBD2 (6 bases each). Trimming removed 4 bases from V and 5 bases from J, with 15 bases in between. Looked up from germline, CDR1 is SGHRS and CDR2 is YFSETQ. The length of the CDR3 is 14 residues. The CDR3 DNA is TGCGCCAGCAGCCCCCGGGGGCAGGCGGAGACCCAGTACTTC. Translating it yields CASSPRGQAETQYF.

The chain recombines TRBV19 with TRBJ1-3, with a possible D match to TRBD1 (5 bases). CDR1 is LNHDA and CDR2 is SQIVND in the germline V gene (reference sequence). There are 15 residues in the CDR3. V lost 9 bases and J lost 0, with 15 bases in between. CDR3 nucleotide sequence: TGTGCCAGCTCGGGGGACCTCACCTCTGGAAACACCATATATTTT. It yields the protein CASSGDLTSGNTIYF.

This clonotype was picked up one time. The chain uses TRBV5-1 and TRBJ2-7; 9 positions agree with TRBD1. Looked up from germline, CDR1 is SGHRS and CDR2 is YFSETQ. The ends lost 4 bases at V and 0 bases at J; junction bases unmatched: 5. This CDR3 contains 15 residues. Here the CDR3 DNA reads TGCGCCAGCAGCCACGGACAGGGGTCCTCCTACGAGCAGTACTTC. Its translation is CASSHGQGSSYEQYF.

The chain couples TRBV10-2 to TRBJ2-5; 9 nucleotides align to TRBD2. Germline CDR1 reads WSHSY; CDR2 reads SAAADI. The CDR3 length is 14 residues. J lost 5 bases, V lost 10 bases, and 11 bases had no gene match. CDR3 sequence reads: CATGGAGGLETQYF. The CDR3 bases are TGCGCCACCGGTGGGGCGGGGGGGCTGGAGACCCAGTACTTC.

The CDR3 coding sequence is TGTGCCAGCAGGAGCTACCGGGACAGGCCGAACACTGAAGCTTTCTTT. This translates into CASRSYRDRPNTEAFF. The chain links TRBV2 to TRBJ1-1; the match to TRBD1 covers 8 bases. Losses at the gene ends were 6 bases for V and 1 base for J; bases not matched to a gene: 10. This CDR3 has 16 residues. Germline V gene sequence: CDR1 SNHLY, CDR2 FYNNEI.

In its sample, this clonotype was seen once. The CDR3 spells CAISDMGETQYF. In DNA, the CDR3 is TGTGCCATCAGTGACATGGGTGAGACCCAGTACTTC. The V gene is TRBV10-3, the J gene TRBJ2-5; no clear D. The germline CDR1 and CDR2 sequences are ENHRY and SYGVKD. V shed 3 bases and J shed 5 bases, with 7 bases lying between them. The CDR3 runs 12 residues.

The genes are TRBV29-1 and TRBJ2-1, with 7 positions matching TRBD2. V lost 2 bases, J lost 7 bases, and 8 bases stayed unmatched. The CDR3 has 14 amino acids. The V gene's germline CDR1 is SQVTM and CDR2 ANQGSEA. The CDR3 sequence: CSVERATSRNEQFF. Written as DNA, the CDR3 is TGCAGCGTTGAACGCGCGACTAGCAGGAATGAGCAGTTCTTC.

This clonotype has more than one count but fewer than ten. This chain links TRBV7-3 with TRBJ1-6, with TRBD1 identical over 9 bases. CDR1 and CDR2 from the germline V gene are SGHTA and FQGTGA. V lost 2 bases and J lost 10; bases outside the gene matches: 6. The CDR3 contains 15 residues. The CDR3 spells CASSLVDRGGSPLHF. The CDR3 region has the DNA TGTGCCAGCAGCTTAGTGGACAGGGGAGGATCACCCCTCCACTTT.

The genes are TRBV7-2 and TRBJ1-1; no reliable D call. CDR1 SGHTA and CDR2 FQGNSA come from the germline V gene. V lost 8 bases to trimming and J lost 0 bases, with 19 bases between them. The CDR3 runs 16 residues. CDR3 sequence (DNA): TGTGCCAGCCGGCGTGGGATGGGTCGAGTGAACACTGAAGCTTTCTTT. Its translation: CASRRGMGRVNTEAFF.

The chain employs TRBV2 and TRBJ2-7; D is unresolved. The CDR3 has 11 residues. V was shortened by 6 bases and J by 0 bases, with 3 bases between the two germline ends. CDR1 is SNHLY, CDR2 FYNNEI, per germline. The CDR3 DNA follows: TGTGCCAGCAGGGGCTCCTACGAGCAGTACTTC. Its protein product is CASRGSYEQYF.

This clonotype was found a few times. The rearrangement joins TRBV9 to TRBJ2-1, with D maybe TRBD2 (6 bases). This CDR3 spans 13 amino acids. The V and J ends lost 2 bases and 6 bases respectively, with 9 bases between them. Germline values: CDR1 SGDLS, CDR2 YYNGEE. The CDR3: CASSVSSGNEQFF. CDR3 coding DNA: TGTGCCAGCAGCGTGAGTAGCGGCAATGAGCAGTTCTTC. Variable domain in full (rest from reference TRBV9 and TRBJ2-1): DSGVTQTPKHLITATGQRVTLRCSPRSGDLSVYWYQQSLDQGLQFLIQYYNGEERAKGNILERFSAQQFPDLHSELNLSSLELGDSALYFCASSVSSGNEQFFGPGTRLTVL.

The chain joins TRBV2 to TRBJ2-7; 8 bases line up with TRBD1. The CDR3 totals 14 residues. V was clipped by 6 bases and J by 2 bases; unmatched bases: 6. The germline gives CDR1 SNHLY, CDR2 FYNNEI. The DNA for the CDR3 is TGTGCCAGCAGGCCGGAGACAGGGGCCTACGAGCAGTACTTC. Protein: CASRPETGAYEQYF. The full variable domain, completed using reference TRBV2 and TRBJ2-7, is EPEVTQTPSHQVTQMGQEVILRCVPISNHLYFYWYRQILGQKVEFLVSFYNNEISEKSEIFDDQFSVERPDGSNFTLKIRSTKLEDSAMYFCASRPETGAYEQYFGPGTRLTVT.

The chain uses TRBV28 and TRBJ1-2; D not resolved. The length of the CDR3 is 17 residues. The V gene lost 4 bases and the J gene lost 3 bases, with 21 bases spanning the gap. The germline V gene encodes CDR1 MDHEN and CDR2 SYDVKM. CDR3 amino acids: CASSSRVQETQYYGYTF. DNA of the CDR3: TGTGCCAGCAGTTCGAGGGTCCAAGAGACCCAGTACTATGGCTACACCTTC.

This chain links TRBV7-3 with TRBJ1-5; 7 bases agree with TRBD1. Trimming cost V 5 bases and J 0 bases; bases outside gene matches: 7. CDR1 and CDR2 from the germline V gene are SGHTA and FQGTGA. The CDR3 extends over 16 amino acids. CDR3 loop: CASSQAGQISNQPQHF. The CDR3 region has the DNA TGTGCCAGCAGCCAAGCGGGACAGATTAGCAATCAGCCCCAGCATTTT.

The rearrangement uses TRBV15 and TRBJ2-7, with D unclear. Germline-derived CDR1 and CDR2 are LNHNV and YYDKDF (reference sequence). Trimming cost V 0 bases and J 0 bases, with 6 bases left between them. This CDR3 comprises 14 residues. Here the CDR3 DNA reads TGTGCCACCAGCAGAGACTCGAGCTCCTACGAGCAGTACTTC. This gives the protein CATSRDSSSYEQYF.

There are many counts of this clonotype. V gene TRBV6-4 combines with J gene TRBJ1-1, with TRBD1 matching 11 bases. Germline assignment: CDR1 MRHNA and CDR2 SNTAGT. The CDR3 length is 14 residues. V was clipped by 6 bases and J by 5 bases; unmatched bases: 5. The CDR3 sequence is CASSPGQGVTEAFF. The CDR3 bases are TGTGCCAGCAGCCCGGGACAGGGGGTGACTGAAGCTTTCTTT.

The chain links TRBV9 to TRBJ1-1, with D uncertain. CDR3 length: 12 residues. CDR1 SGDLS and CDR2 YYNGEE come from the germline V gene. V lost 3 bases, J lost 3 bases, and 6 bases lay in between. This chain's CDR3 is CASSAVDTEAFF. In nucleotides, the CDR3 is TGTGCCAGCAGCGCAGTGGACACTGAAGCTTTCTTT. Variable domain in full (rest from reference TRBV9 and TRBJ1-1): DSGVTQTPKHLITATGQRVTLRCSPRSGDLSVYWYQQSLDQGLQFLIQYYNGEERAKGNILERFSAQQFPDLHSELNLSSLELGDSALYFCASSAVDTEAFFGQGTRLTVV.

V usage is TRBV20-1 and J usage is TRBJ1-2; tentative D call: TRBD1 (6 bases). The length of the CDR3 is 12 residues. V was pared by 6 bases and J by 2 bases, with 10 bases between. In germline, CDR1 is DFQATT, CDR2 SNEGSKA (reference sequence). The CDR3 reads CSAAGGNYGYTF. In nucleotides, the CDR3 is TGCAGTGCCGCCGGGGGCAACTATGGCTACACCTTC.

The chain recombines TRBV2 with TRBJ1-4; TRBD1 is a possible D gene (5 bases). Per germline, CDR1 SNHLY and CDR2 FYNNEI. The CDR3 extends over 15 amino acids. V lost 6 bases and J lost 8, with 19 bases in between. CDR3 coding DNA: TGTGCCAGCAGCGCACCGGGACCGGCTTGGGAAAAACTGTTTTTT. This gives the protein CASSAPGPAWEKLFF.

The chain couples TRBV7-3 to TRBJ2-1; D not certain. The CDR3 has 13 residues. V was shortened by 2 bases and J by 6 bases, with 8 bases between the two germline ends. From germline, CDR1 is SGHTA and CDR2 FQGTGA. The CDR3 nucleotides are TGTGCCAGCAGCTTAGGCCAGACCAATGAGCAGTTCTTC. This translates into CASSLGQTNEQFF.

V gene TRBV19 combines with J gene TRBJ1-2; tentatively, D is TRBD1 (6 bases). The V end was cut by 7 bases, the J end by 8 bases, with 17 bases between. Germline V gives CDR1 LNHDA, CDR2 SQIVND (reference sequence). The CDR3 loop spans 13 amino acids. The CDR3 is CASTPSPGDGYTF. The CDR3, as DNA: TGTGCCAGTACCCCCTCTCCAGGGGACGGCTACACCTTC.

The V gene is TRBV7-2, the J gene TRBJ1-2, with TRBD1 matching 8 bases. Germline loops: CDR1 SGHTA, CDR2 FQGNSA. CDR3 length: 15 amino acids. The ends lost 0 bases at V and 7 bases at J; junction bases unmatched: 7. The CDR3 loop reads CASSLARGRTSGYTF. The CDR3 coding sequence is TGTGCCAGCAGCTTAGCCAGGGGGCGAACGAGTGGCTACACCTTC.

V and J are TRBV7-2 and TRBJ2-5; TRBD2 agrees at 10 bases. The V and J ends lost 10 bases and 5 bases, in that order; junction bases with no gene match: 7. Germline CDR1 SGHTA, CDR2 FQGNSA. CDR3 size: 13 residues. CDR3 in DNA: TGTGCCACCAGTCTTAGCGGGAGGGAGACCCAGTACTTC. Its translation is CATSLSGRETQYF.